This TCR beta chain was sequenced for a study of cytomegalovirus exposure and HLA in healthy donors. This clone showed up just a few times. This PCR relied on a set of 60 Vbeta primers and 13 Jbeta primers. The repertoire was sequenced with immunoSEQ multiplex PCR; TCRdb's copy has only in-frame clones and lacks some. The table shows 130,000 or so clones, with about 66% occurring only once. The sample was PBMCs. The origin of this receptor is a male donor in good health and CMV-seronegative.

The DNA for the CDR3 is TGTGCCAGCAGTGTGAGGGGGCAAGCTTTCTTT. It specifies CASSVRGQAFF. This sequence joins TRBV2 and TRBJ1-1; 7 positions agree with TRBD1. In germline, CDR1 is SNHLY, CDR2 FYNNEI. The CDR3 consists of 11 residues. Trimming at V came to 4 bases and at J to 9 bases, leaving 2 bases not matched to a gene.